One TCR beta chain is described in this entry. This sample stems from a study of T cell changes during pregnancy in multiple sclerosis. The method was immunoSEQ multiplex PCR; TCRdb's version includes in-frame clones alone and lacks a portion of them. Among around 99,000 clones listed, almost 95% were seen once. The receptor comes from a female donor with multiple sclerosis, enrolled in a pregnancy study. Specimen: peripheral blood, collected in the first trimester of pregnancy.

This CDR3 reads CASSSRGNEQFF. For the CDR3, the DNA is TGTGCCAGCAGTTCGCGGGGCAATGAGCAGTTCTTC. This chain links TRBV2 with TRBJ2-1; weak D call: TRBD2 (6 bases). The CDR3 sequence is 12 residues long. Trimming removed 5 bases from V and 6 bases from J, with 8 bases in between. Germline CDR1 is SNHLY and CDR2 is FYNNEI.